Below, one TCR beta chain is given with its context. What it recognizes is unknown. This sample was taken from a study of OX40 agonist ivuxolimab in advanced cancers. As for the study in general: Dose-escalation patients had hepatocellular carcinoma, melanoma, renal cell or head and neck cancer.

CDR3 length equals 16 residues. CDR1 is SGHRS, CDR2 YFSETQ, per germline. The ends were cut back, 0 bases at V and 0 bases at J, with 13 bases in the middle. Some clones are missing from TCRdb's copy, which holds only in-frame ones; the method was immunoSEQ multiplex PCR. The profile shows 63,000 or so clones, 70% to 90% of them singletons. Points from the study as a whole: Certain nonresponders additionally had low normalized T-cell clonal expansion. At 0.1 to 3.0 mg/kg, clonal expansion of CD4+ and CD8+ blood T cells had occurred by week 6. More expanded clones were found, on average, in CD8+ than in CD4+ T cells.

Sequences were derived from CD4+ or CD8+ T cells sorted from blood, sampled in a trial of the OX40 agonist ivuxolimab. This receptor was taken from an adult with an advanced solid tumor such as melanoma, head and neck, liver or kidney cancer. The V and J genes are TRBV5-1 and TRBJ2-7; possibly TRBD1 for D (6 bases). CDR3 in DNA: TGCGCCAGCAGCTTGGGAGGGGGTCAATCCTCCTACGAGCAGTACTTC. Translation gives CASSLGGGQSSYEQYF.